The clone carrying this T cell receptor (beta chain) was counted at least ten times. TCRdb used MiXCR to reprocess the 5' RACE reads, holding one entry per CDR3 protein. The data contain roughly 81,000 distinct CDR3 sequences, about 12% of them singletons. Germline CDR1 and CDR2: DFQATT and SNEGSKA (reference sequence). V lost 4 bases to trimming and J lost 4 bases, with 9 bases between them. This CDR3 comprises 12 residues. The data stem from a study of early T cells in non-severe SARS-CoV-2 infection. The sample was whole blood. The sequence was obtained from an adult who was a healthcare worker with PCR-confirmed SARS-CoV-2 infection or an uninfected control (not recorded which). This chain links TRBV20-1 with TRBJ2-3; D remains ambiguous. The CDR3 loop reads CSANPRPDTQYF. DNA of the CDR3: TGCAGTGCTAACCCGAGACCAGATACGCAGTATTTT.